The entry below describes one T cell receptor (beta chain). This clonotype was recorded many times. No cognate antigen has been identified for it. Qualities for individual bases were not recorded, and no much larger clone is one base off. The data belong to a study of HIV-infected children after antiretroviral therapy interruption (dated by TCRdb to between 2018 and 2020). General notes on the study: The study included eight children, four on planned treatment interruption and four on continuous treatment, and all eight had a CD4+ count above 500 and a viral load below 50 copies/ml. In the continuous-treatment arm, samples from corresponding weeks 0, 48 and 150 were analyzed. Alongside measurements of thymic output, the study compared TCR repertoires of children on planned treatment interruption with TCR repertoires of children on continuous antiretroviral treatment. In the interruption arm, samples were obtained at week 0, week 12, end of interruption (week 24 or 48), and about 3 years after study end. Exposure to EBV and CMV had been recorded for most participating children. Median age was roughly 10 years in the interruption group and around 8 years in the continuous treatment group. What the authors observed across the whole study: The naive CD4+ Gini coefficient rose by the end of treatment interruption, suggesting clonal expansion, and returned to baseline by 3 years. For naive CD4+ repertoires of PTI patients, CDR3 sharing between time points dropped once interruption began, while many sequences were shared between the end of interruption and 3 years later. The small number of patients is a limitation, and caution is needed when interpreting the data. Minor non-naive CD45RA+ populations such as EMRA or stem memory cells might have been included among the sorted CD45RA+ naive cells.

Taken with the paper, the label for treatment or condition translates to: PENTA 11 planned treatment interruption arm or continuous ART arm. Children from the United Kingdom aged 2 to 15 years who had been given at least three-drug ART for at least 24 weeks were enrolled as participants. The study required cryopreserved PBMCs containing at least 5 million viable cells, and several candidate patients were excluded because of low viable PBMC yield. Naive CD4+ CD45RA+ CD45RO- T cells were FACS-sorted from thawed PBMCs on a FACSAria III cell sorter. After sorting, the cells were fixed and RNA was extracted first with the RNeasy FFPE kit and then with the RNeasy Micro kit. Library preparation used 3' RACE. TCR libraries were generated from RNA by a 3' RACE protocol incorporating unique molecular identifiers so that PCR amplification bias could be corrected. Amplicon libraries were pooled in groups of up to roughly 12 and sequenced on an Illumina MiSeq using v2 2x250 paired-end chemistry. Regarding the original processing steps: Reads were processed with Decombinator for assignment of V and J genes and CDR3, and barcode-based correction of errors and PCR bias was applied. Before the Gini coefficient was calculated with the R ineq package, repertoires were subsampled to the same depth. CDR3 similarity was assessed with GLIPH, Hamming distance and a shared triplet metric. TCRdb took the public reads, trimmed them with fastp at Q25, ran MiXCR for clone calling and kept in-frame beta chains. Each entry is one CDR3 protein sequence, shown with its most common DNA and genes. TCRdb's processing, not the authors' own work, is the source of the V and J calls. This sample lists 15,000 to 16,000 distinct CDR3 sequences; around 3.7% were detected once. The top ten clones comprise roughly 5.1% of the sample.

The CDR3 holds 13 amino acids from the cysteine to the phenylalanine. The DNA shown is the 39-base CDR3, in frame from base 1. V lost 6 bases and J lost 1 base; the stretch between them is 9 bases long. The rearranged segments are TRBV12-3 or TRBV12-4 and TRBJ1-1, and TRBD1 may be the D gene, going by 5 matching bases. Sequences were derived from CD45RA+ CD4+ T cells from PBMCs, sampled from a donor given antiretroviral therapy, either interrupted or continuous. This sample's cell subset or site label indicates: naive CD4+ CD45RA+ CD45RO- T cells. The sequence came from a child aged 2-17 years with HIV. The CDR3 amino acid sequence is: CASSSGQNTEAFF. The nucleotide sequence reads as follows: TGTGCCAGCAGCTCCGGACAGAACACTGAAGCTTTCTTT.